Below, 30 T cell receptor beta chains from the same sample are listed, as sequenced in a study of T-cell memory formation after mild COVID-19. One entry per CDR3 protein results from TCRdb running MiXCR on the 5' RACE reads. The sample shows approximately 580,000 distinct CDR3 sequences, roughly 21% of them seen only once. Specimen: PBMCs or a T cell subset sorted from them (not recorded which). Receptors were obtained from an adult woman who had mild COVID-19 (a few samples of this study predate the infection). Cell type and time point are not known.

In DNA, the CDR3 is TGTGCCAGCAGCTTTATGCACTACGAGCAGTACTTC. Its translation is CASSFMHYEQYF. The genes are TRBV11-1 and TRBJ2-7; D uncertain. The CDR3 covers 12 residues. Between the trimmed V and J ends, which lost 3 bases and 3 bases, there was a span of 6 bases. Germline-derived CDR1 and CDR2 are SGHAT and FQDESV (reference sequence).

This clonotype was detected only a few times. This sequence joins TRBV29-1 and TRBJ2-7; 8 bases fit TRBD1. J was trimmed by 6 bases and V by 5 bases; bases with no gene match: 3. Germline V gene lookup returns CDR1 SQVTM and CDR2 ANQGSEA. The CDR3 has 11 residues. The CDR3 here is CSVLTGAEQYF. The CDR3 DNA reads as TGCAGCGTTTTGACAGGGGCCGAGCAGTACTTC.

In its sample, this clonotype was seen a few times. V is TRBV18 and J is TRBJ2-7, with 9 bases matching TRBD2. The V gene's germline CDR1 is KGHSH and CDR2 LQKENI. With V trimmed by 3 bases and J by 6 bases, 6 bases remained unmatched. The CDR3 consists of 14 residues. The chain's CDR3 is CASSPRTSVSEQYF. DNA of the CDR3: TGTGCCAGCTCACCTCGGACTAGCGTAAGCGAGCAGTACTTC.

The table lists this clonotype with a few counts. The chain joins TRBV6-5 to TRBJ2-5; D unresolved. Per the germline V gene, CDR1 is MNHEY and CDR2 is SVGAGI. The CDR3 is made up of 13 amino acids. V was pared by 2 bases and J by 5 bases, with 9 bases between. The CDR3 here is CASSYREAETQYF. CDR3 DNA sequence: TGTGCCAGCAGTTACAGGGAAGCGGAGACCCAGTACTTC.

This clonotype has at least ten counts. The chain combines TRBV20-1 with TRBJ2-7; 11 bases line up with TRBD2. The CDR3 consists of 14 residues. Trimming removed 6 bases from V and 7 bases from J; junction bases left unmatched: 11. Germline V CDR1 and CDR2: DFQATT, SNEGSKA (reference sequence). The CDR3 bases are TGCAGTGCGATGACTAGCGGGACCCTGTCGGAGCAGTACTTC. The encoded protein is CSAMTSGTLSEQYF.

This clonotype was seen only a few times. This chain links TRBV4-1 with TRBJ1-1, with D uncertain. CDR1 is MGHRA, CDR2 YSYEKL, per germline. The CDR3 spans 15 residues. V was pared by 4 bases and J by 0 bases, with 12 bases between. The chain's CDR3 is CASSPGAELNTEAFF. CDR3 DNA sequence: TGCGCCAGCAGCCCCGGAGCCGAATTGAACACTGAAGCTTTCTTT.

In this sample, this clonotype turned up a few times. The chain combines TRBV4-1 with TRBJ1-4, with D possibly being TRBD1 (6 bases). Germline lookup yields CDR1 MGHRA and CDR2 YSYEKL. V shed 1 base and J shed 5 bases, with 14 bases lying between them. This CDR3 is built from 16 residues. CDR3 coding DNA: TGCGCCAGCAGCCAAGGCCATGGGGGCGCGAATGAAAAACTGTTTTTT. This sequence encodes CASSQGHGGANEKLFF.

V and J are TRBV18 and TRBJ2-6; 7 nucleotides align to TRBD1. Losses at the gene ends were 2 bases for V and 11 bases for J; bases not matched to a gene: 6. The CDR3 sequence is 14 residues long. Germline V CDR1 and CDR2: KGHSH, LQKENI. The CDR3 nucleotides read TGTGCCAGCTCACCATTCACAGGGGCAGACGTCCTGACTTTC. It codes for CASSPFTGADVLTF. The variable domain in full, completed from reference TRBV18 and TRBJ2-6, reads NAGVMQNPRHLVRRRGQEARLRCSPMKGHSHVYWYRQLPEEGLKFMVYLQKENIIDESGMPKERFSAEFPKEGPSILRIQQVVRGDSAAYFCASSPFTGADVLTFGAGSRLTVL.

This clonotype was counted ten times or more. The V call is TRBV7-9, the J call TRBJ1-1; no clear D. Between the trimmed V and J ends, which lost 1 base and 4 bases, there was a span of 10 bases. The CDR3 is 14 residues long. Germline V CDR1 and CDR2: SEHNR, FQNEAQ (reference sequence). The CDR3 spells CASSLGGRITEAFF. The DNA for the CDR3 is TGTGCCAGCAGCTTAGGTGGTAGGATCACTGAAGCTTTCTTT. The whole variable domain, remainder taken from reference TRBV7-9 and TRBJ1-1, is DTGVSQNPRHKITKRGQNVTFRCDPISEHNRLYWYRQTLGQGPEFLTYFQNEAQLEKSRLLSDRFSAERPKGSFSTLEIQRTEQGDSAMYLCASSLGGRITEAFFGQGTRLTVV.

DNA for the CDR3: TGTGCCAGCAGCTTAGAACAGGCCAGCTCCTACGAGCAGTACTTC. It encodes CASSLEQASSYEQYF. The V call is TRBV7-9, the J call TRBJ2-7; D is possibly TRBD1 (5 bases). This CDR3 is 15 amino acids long. The V and J ends lost 1 base and 0 bases respectively, with 10 bases between them. The germline gives CDR1 SEHNR, CDR2 FQNEAQ (reference sequence).

V and J are TRBV5-5 and TRBJ1-2, with D uncertain. This CDR3 has 14 residues. Trimming removed 9 bases at V and 0 bases at J, with 15 bases between. Germline CDR1 and CDR2: SGHKS and YYEKEE (reference sequence). The CDR3 sequence is CATLAQLANYGYTF. The CDR3 bases are TGTGCCACTCTCGCCCAGCTAGCTAACTATGGCTACACCTTC. The entire variable domain, with the rest obtained from reference TRBV5-5 and TRBJ1-2, is as follows: DAGVTQSPTHLIKTRGQQVTLRCSPISGHKSVSWYQQVLGQGPQFIFQYYEKEERGRGNFPDRFSARQFPNYSSELNVNALLLGDSALYLCATLAQLANYGYTFGSGTRLTVV.

The rearrangement uses TRBV4-1 and TRBJ1-6; possible D gene TRBD1, 5 bases. CDR1 and CDR2 from the germline V gene are MGHRA and YSYEKL. The CDR3 loop spans 15 amino acids. V dropped 1 base and J dropped 9 bases, with 13 bases sitting between them. The CDR3 nucleotides read TGCGCCAGCAGCCAAGTGCCAGGGTGGATTTCACCCCTCCACTTT. Residues: CASSQVPGWISPLHF.

This rearrangement joins TRBV7-3 to TRBJ2-7; TRBD2 matches at 9 bases. J gave up 1 base and V 5 bases, and 6 bases lay outside the gene matches. The germline gives CDR1 SGHTA, CDR2 FQGTGA. The CDR3 sequence is 15 residues long. The CDR3 region has the DNA TGTGCCAGCAGCATAGCGGGGGACAGTTCCTACGAGCAGTACTTC. Translating it yields CASSIAGDSSYEQYF.

This clonotype was seen only a few times. This chain joins TRBV5-1 and TRBJ1-1; tentatively, D is TRBD1 (5 bases). The CDR3 extends over 14 amino acids. Trimming took 1 base from V and 3 from J, leaving 10 bases between them. Per germline, CDR1 SGHRS and CDR2 YFSETQ. Here the CDR3 reads CASSLTWGDTEAFF. The CDR3 coding sequence is TGCGCCAGCAGCTTGACATGGGGGGACACTGAAGCTTTCTTT.

This chain links TRBV6-1 with TRBJ2-1; the D call may be TRBD1 or TRBD2 (5 bases each). The CDR3 contains 14 residues. Germline V lookup: CDR1 MNHNS, CDR2 SASEGT. Between the trimmed V and J ends, which lost 8 bases and 4 bases, there was a span of 15 bases. The CDR3 nucleotides are TGTGCCAGCGTACCCGGGACGGAATACAATGAGCAGTTCTTC. Translating it yields CASVPGTEYNEQFF.

The chain uses TRBV2 and TRBJ2-2; TRBD2 might be the D (7 bases). The V gene's germline CDR1 is SNHLY and CDR2 FYNNEI. The V end was cut by 7 bases, the J end by 3 bases, with 12 bases between. The CDR3 spans 14 residues. The CDR3 nucleotides read TGTGCCAGCATAAGGGGGGGCGACACCGGGGAGCTGTTTTTT. As protein: CASIRGGDTGELFF.

This clonotype has just a few counts. The genes are TRBV20-1 and TRBJ2-3; weak D call: TRBD1 (6 bases). Germline V lookup: CDR1 DFQATT, CDR2 SNEGSKA (reference sequence). Between the trimmed V and J ends, which lost 6 bases and 4 bases, there was a span of 23 bases. The CDR3 sequence is 16 residues long. The CDR3 protein is CSARDRPDSKSDTQYF. The CDR3 region has the DNA TGCAGTGCCCGAGATCGGCCGGACAGCAAATCAGATACGCAGTATTTT.

This clonotype turned up a few times. This chain links TRBV29-1 with TRBJ2-1; 8 nucleotides match TRBD2. Germline-derived CDR1 and CDR2 are SQVTM and ANQGSEA. Trimming took 7 bases from V and 0 from J; bases not matched to a gene: 8. CDR3 length equals 15 residues. CDR3 sequence: CSARLTSGSYNEQFF. CDR3 bases: TGCAGCGCCCGACTAACTAGCGGCTCCTACAATGAGCAGTTCTTC.

The chain employs TRBV18 and TRBJ2-4; D is undetermined. This CDR3 comprises 13 residues. Germline CDR1 reads KGHSH; CDR2 reads LQKENI. Trimming left V 0 bases short and J 9 bases short, with 9 bases between. DNA of the CDR3: TGTGCCAGCTCACCACCGGGATTGGGCATTCAGTACTTC. As protein: CASSPPGLGIQYF. Looking up the rest from reference TRBV18 and TRBJ2-4 gives the full variable domain: NAGVMQNPRHLVRRRGQEARLRCSPMKGHSHVYWYRQLPEEGLKFMVYLQKENIIDESGMPKERFSAEFPKEGPSILRIQQVVRGDSAAYFCASSPPGLGIQYFGAGTRLSVL.

A few counts support this clonotype. V gene TRBV30 combines with J gene TRBJ2-5, with D possibly matching TRBD2 (5 bases). V dropped 3 bases and J dropped 1 base, with 9 bases sitting between them. In germline, CDR1 is GTSNPN, CDR2 SVGIG (reference sequence). The CDR3 spans 13 residues. The CDR3: CAWRSGSQETQYF. The CDR3 nucleotides read TGTGCCTGGAGGAGTGGGAGCCAAGAGACCCAGTACTTC. Variable domain in full (rest from reference TRBV30 and TRBJ2-5): SQTIHQWPATLVQPVGSPLSLECTVEGTSNPNLYWYRQAAGRGLQLLFYSVGIGQISSEVPQNLSASRPQDRQFILSSKKLLLSDSGFYLCAWRSGSQETQYFGPGTRLLVL.

J is TRBJ2-1 and V is TRBV7-9; a weak D match, TRBD1 (6 bases). V shed 5 bases and J shed 6 bases, with 17 bases lying between them. CDR1 is SEHNR and CDR2 is FQNEAQ in the germline V gene (reference sequence). The CDR3 totals 15 residues. The CDR3 is CASSPQGRGGNEQFF. For the CDR3, the DNA is TGTGCCAGCAGCCCCCAGGGGCGAGGGGGCAATGAGCAGTTCTTC.

This sequence joins TRBV20-1 and TRBJ1-1, with D maybe TRBD1 (5 bases). The CDR3 loop spans 13 amino acids. Per the germline V gene, CDR1 is DFQATT and CDR2 is SNEGSKA (reference sequence). V was trimmed by 2 bases and J by 0 bases, leaving 7 bases between them. The CDR3 protein is CSARQGVNTEAFF. As DNA, the CDR3 is TGCAGTGCTAGACAGGGAGTGAACACTGAAGCTTTCTTT.

The CDR3 DNA reads TGTGCCACCAGCAGAGATTACGGACGGCAAGAGACCCAGTACTTC. It specifies CATSRDYGRQETQYF. V gene TRBV15 combines with J gene TRBJ2-5; no firm D call. This CDR3 region has 15 residues. The V gene's germline CDR1 is LNHNV and CDR2 YYDKDF (reference sequence). With 0 bases removed from V and 2 bases from J, the gap between germline ends came to 10 bases.

This clonotype was counted only a few times. The chain employs TRBV7-2 and TRBJ2-3; D is ambiguous. The germline CDR1 and CDR2 sequences are SGHTA and FQGNSA. This CDR3 is 16 amino acids long. Trimming removed 4 bases at V and 6 bases at J, with 20 bases between. The CDR3, as DNA: TGTGCCAGCAGCTCCGACCGGGCCAGACTTTGGGATACGCAGTATTTT. It yields the protein CASSSDRARLWDTQYF.

This clonotype was recorded only once. The genes are TRBV4-2 and TRBJ2-1, with 9 bases identical to TRBD2. The CDR3 totals 16 residues. J lost 4 bases, V lost 1 base, and 5 bases had no gene match. Looked up from germline, CDR1 is LGHNA and CDR2 is YNFKEQ. The CDR3 region is CASSQVPAGGYNEQFF. As DNA, the CDR3 is TGTGCCAGCAGCCAAGTTCCAGCGGGGGGTTACAATGAGCAGTTCTTC.

The chain employs TRBV6-6 and TRBJ2-3; no clear D gene. Trimming took 4 bases from V and 6 from J, leaving 11 bases between them. Per the germline V gene, CDR1 is MNHNY and CDR2 is SVGAGI (reference sequence). This CDR3 has 13 amino acids. The CDR3 bases are TGTGCCAGCAGTTGGAGAATGTCGGATACGCAGTATTTT. Translated, it gives CASSWRMSDTQYF.

This clonotype was seen only a few times. The V call is TRBV12-3 or TRBV12-4, the J call TRBJ2-5; D is possibly TRBD1 (5 bases). V lost 3 bases to trimming and J lost 1 base, with 12 bases between them. CDR3 length: 15 amino acids. Here the CDR3 DNA reads TGTGCCAGCAGTTTCTTAGGGGCTATCCAAGAGACCCAGTACTTC. Its protein is CASSFLGAIQETQYF.

This clonotype has more than one count but fewer than ten. CDR3 loop: CASSHPGTGGHEQYF. As DNA, the CDR3 is TGCGCCAGCAGCCACCCCGGGACAGGGGGGCACGAGCAGTACTTC. V gene TRBV5-1 combines with J gene TRBJ2-7; the match to TRBD1 covers 11 bases. The CDR3 totals 15 residues. Trimming at V came to 4 bases and at J to 5 bases, leaving 8 bases not matched to a gene. Germline loops: CDR1 SGHRS, CDR2 YFSETQ.

V usage is TRBV7-2 and J usage is TRBJ1-2; D remains ambiguous. The CDR3 spans 16 residues. The germline V gene has CDR1 SGHTA and CDR2 FQGNSA. Trimming pared 5 bases from V and 0 bases from J, leaving 16 bases between. CDR3 DNA: TGTGCCAGCAGCCCAAACCCCACGGGAGCTAACTATGGCTACACCTTC. Translation gives CASSPNPTGANYGYTF.

This clonotype showed up just a few times. This sequence joins TRBV5-4 and TRBJ2-7; the D is unclear. Germline-derived CDR1 and CDR2 are SGHNT and YYREEE (reference sequence). This CDR3 contains 17 residues. The V end lost 3 bases, the J end lost 0 bases, and 19 bases lay between the germline ends. The CDR3 DNA follows: TGTGCCAGCAGCTCCCCCCCGAGTGGGCCCAGCTCCTACGAGCAGTACTTC. Protein sequence: CASSSPPSGPSSYEQYF. Variable domain in full (rest from reference TRBV5-4 and TRBJ2-7): ETGVTQSPTHLIKTRGQQVTLRCSSQSGHNTVSWYQQALGQGPQFIFQYYREEENGRGNFPPRFSGLQFPNYSSELNVNALELDDSALYLCASSSPPSGPSSYEQYFGPGTRLTVT.